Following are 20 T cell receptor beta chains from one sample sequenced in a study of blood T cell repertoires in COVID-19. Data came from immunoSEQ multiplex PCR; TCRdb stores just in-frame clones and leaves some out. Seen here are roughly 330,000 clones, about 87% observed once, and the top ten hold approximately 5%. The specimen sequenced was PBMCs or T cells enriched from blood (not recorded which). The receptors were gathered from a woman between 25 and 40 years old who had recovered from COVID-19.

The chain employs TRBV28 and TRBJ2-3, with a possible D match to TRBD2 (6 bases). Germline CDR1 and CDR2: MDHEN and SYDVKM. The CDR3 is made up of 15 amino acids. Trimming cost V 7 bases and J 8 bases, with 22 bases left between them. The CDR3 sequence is CASTQGGALRGTQYF. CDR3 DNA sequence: TGTGCCAGCACCCAAGGAGGGGCTTTGCGGGGTACGCAGTATTTT.

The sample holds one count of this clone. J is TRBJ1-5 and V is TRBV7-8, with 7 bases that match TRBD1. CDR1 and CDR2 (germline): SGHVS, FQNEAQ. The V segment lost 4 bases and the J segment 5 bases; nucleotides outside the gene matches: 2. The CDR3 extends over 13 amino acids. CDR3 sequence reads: CASSYDRDQPQHF. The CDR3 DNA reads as TGTGCCAGCAGCTACGACAGGGATCAGCCCCAGCATTTT.

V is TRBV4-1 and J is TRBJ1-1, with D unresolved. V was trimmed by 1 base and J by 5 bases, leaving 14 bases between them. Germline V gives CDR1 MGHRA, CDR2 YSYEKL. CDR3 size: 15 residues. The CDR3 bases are TGCGCCAGCAGCCAAGGGGAGGAGCGGGAGACTGAAGCTTTCTTT. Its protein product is CASSQGEERETEAFF.

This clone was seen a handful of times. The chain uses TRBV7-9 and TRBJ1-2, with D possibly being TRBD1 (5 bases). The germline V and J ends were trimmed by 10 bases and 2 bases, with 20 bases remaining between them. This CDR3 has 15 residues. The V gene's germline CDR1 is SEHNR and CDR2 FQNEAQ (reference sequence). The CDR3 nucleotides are TGTGCCACCATCAGAGGAGGGCAGGGAAACTATGGCTACACCTTC. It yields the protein CATIRGGQGNYGYTF.

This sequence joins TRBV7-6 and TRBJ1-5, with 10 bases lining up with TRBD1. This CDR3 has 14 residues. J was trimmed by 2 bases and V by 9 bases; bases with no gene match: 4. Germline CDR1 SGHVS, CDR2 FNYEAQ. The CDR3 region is CARRQGACNQPQHF. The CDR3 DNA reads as TGTGCCAGGAGACAGGGGGCGTGCAATCAGCCCCAGCATTTT.

For the CDR3, the DNA is TGTGCCAGCAGTCATCTTGGGGGGGGGCTAAATCAGCCCCAGCATTTT. It codes for CASSHLGGGLNQPQHF. The chain uses TRBV5-8 and TRBJ1-5, with D possibly being TRBD1 (6 bases). With 5 bases removed from V and 4 bases from J, the gap between germline ends came to 19 bases. Per germline, CDR1 SGHTS and CDR2 YDEGEE. The CDR3 consists of 16 residues. Supplemented by reference TRBV5-8 and TRBJ1-5, the full variable domain reads EAGVTQSPTHLIKTRGQQATLRCSPISGHTSVYWYQQALGLGLQFLLWYDEGEERNRGNFPPRFSGRQFPNYSSELNVNALELEDSALYLCASSHLGGGLNQPQHFGDGTRLSIL.

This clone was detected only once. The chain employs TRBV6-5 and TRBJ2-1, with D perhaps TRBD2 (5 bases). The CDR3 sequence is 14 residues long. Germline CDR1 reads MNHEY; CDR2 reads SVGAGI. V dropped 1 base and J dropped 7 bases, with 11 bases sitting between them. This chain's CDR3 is CASSYFWKRNEQFF. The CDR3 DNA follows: TGTGCCAGCAGTTACTTCTGGAAGCGGAATGAGCAGTTCTTC.

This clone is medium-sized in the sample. DNA for the CDR3: TGTGCCAGCAGCCCTGGGACAGATCCCAATGAGCAGTTCTTC. Translated: CASSPGTDPNEQFF. The chain has TRBV4-2 and TRBJ2-1; 7 bases are a match to TRBD1. Germline V CDR1 and CDR2: LGHNA, YNFKEQ. This CDR3 has 14 amino acids. V lost 4 bases to trimming and J lost 6 bases; unmatched junction nucleotides: 6.

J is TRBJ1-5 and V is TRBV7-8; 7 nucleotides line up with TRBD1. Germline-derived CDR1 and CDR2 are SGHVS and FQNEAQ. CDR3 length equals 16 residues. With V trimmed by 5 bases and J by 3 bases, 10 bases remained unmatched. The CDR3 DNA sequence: TGTGCCAGCAGCCGAACCGGGACAGTAAACAATCAGCCCCAGCATTTT. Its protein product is CASSRTGTVNNQPQHF.

CDR3 residues: CASSNSGQAVRLNEQFF. Here the CDR3 DNA reads TGCGCCAGCAGCAACAGCGGACAGGCGGTTAGGCTTAATGAGCAGTTCTTC. J is TRBJ2-1 and V is TRBV5-1; 7 nucleotides line up with TRBD1. V shed 4 bases and J 7 bases; nucleotides not matched to a gene: 17. CDR1 and CDR2 from the germline V gene are SGHRS and YFSETQ. The length of the CDR3 is 17 residues.

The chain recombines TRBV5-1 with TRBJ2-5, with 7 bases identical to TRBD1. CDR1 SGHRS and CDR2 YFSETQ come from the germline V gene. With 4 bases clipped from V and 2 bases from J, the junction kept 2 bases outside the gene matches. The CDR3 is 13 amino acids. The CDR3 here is CASSGTEQETQYF. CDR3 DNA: TGCGCCAGCAGCGGGACAGAGCAAGAGACCCAGTACTTC. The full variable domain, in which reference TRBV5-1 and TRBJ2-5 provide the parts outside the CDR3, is KAGVTQTPRYLIKTRGQQVTLSCSPISGHRSVSWYQQTPGQGLQFLFEYFSETQRNKGNFPGRFSGRQFSNSRSEMNVSTLELGDSALYLCASSGTEQETQYFGPGTRLLVL.

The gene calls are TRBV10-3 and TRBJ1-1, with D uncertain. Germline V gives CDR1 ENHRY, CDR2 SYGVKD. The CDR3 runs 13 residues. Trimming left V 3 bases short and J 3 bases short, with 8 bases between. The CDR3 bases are TGTGCCATCAGTGAAGTCCGGGACACTGAAGCTTTCTTT. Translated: CAISEVRDTEAFF.

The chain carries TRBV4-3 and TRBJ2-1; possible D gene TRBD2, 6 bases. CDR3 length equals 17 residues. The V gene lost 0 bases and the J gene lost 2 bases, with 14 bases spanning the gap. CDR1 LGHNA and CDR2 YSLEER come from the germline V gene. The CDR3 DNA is TGCGCCAGCAGCCAAGATAAGGGGCGGGGAGCCTACAATGAGCAGTTCTTC. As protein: CASSQDKGRGAYNEQFF.

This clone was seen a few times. The CDR3 nucleotides read TGTGCCAGCAGCTTAGCGGTAAACAGGGGGCCCGGTGGCTACACCTTC. Residues: CASSLAVNRGPGGYTF. This sequence joins TRBV7-9 and TRBJ1-2; TRBD1 matches 9 bases. The V segment lost 0 bases and the J segment 7 bases; nucleotides outside the gene matches: 9. The CDR3 length is 16 residues. Germline loops: CDR1 SEHNR, CDR2 FQNEAQ (reference sequence).

The CDR3, as DNA: TGTGCCAGCAGCTCGACAGGGACTGGAAACACCATATATTTT. Translation gives CASSSTGTGNTIYF. The chain couples TRBV7-8 to TRBJ1-3; 7 nucleotides match TRBD1. Per the germline V gene, CDR1 is SGHVS and CDR2 is FQNEAQ. The junction had 2 bases not matched to a gene; V was cut back by 4 bases and J by 2 bases. The CDR3 sequence is 14 residues long.

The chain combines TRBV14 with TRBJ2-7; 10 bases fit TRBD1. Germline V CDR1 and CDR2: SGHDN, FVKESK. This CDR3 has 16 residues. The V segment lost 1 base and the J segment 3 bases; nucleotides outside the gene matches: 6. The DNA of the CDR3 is TGTGCCAGCAGCCAAGGGCCGGGACAGGGGTTCTACGAGCAGTACTTC. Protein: CASSQGPGQGFYEQYF. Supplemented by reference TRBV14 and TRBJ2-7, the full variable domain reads EAGVTQFPSHSVIEKGQTVTLRCDPISGHDNLYWYRRVMGKEIKFLLHFVKESKQDESGMPNNRFLAERTGGTYSTLKVQPAELEDSGVYFCASSQGPGQGFYEQYFGPGTRLTVT.

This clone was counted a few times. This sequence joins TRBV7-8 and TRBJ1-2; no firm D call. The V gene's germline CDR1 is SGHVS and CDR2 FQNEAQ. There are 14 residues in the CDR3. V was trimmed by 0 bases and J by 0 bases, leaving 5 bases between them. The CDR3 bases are TGTGCCAGCAGCTTAGCACAGACTAACTATGGCTACACCTTC. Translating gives CASSLAQTNYGYTF. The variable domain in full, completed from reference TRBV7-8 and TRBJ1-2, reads GAGVSQSPRYKVAKRGQDVALRCDPISGHVSLFWYQQALGQGPEFLTYFQNEAQLDKSGLPSDRFFAERPEGSVSTLKIQRTQQEDSAVYLCASSLAQTNYGYTFGSGTRLTVV.

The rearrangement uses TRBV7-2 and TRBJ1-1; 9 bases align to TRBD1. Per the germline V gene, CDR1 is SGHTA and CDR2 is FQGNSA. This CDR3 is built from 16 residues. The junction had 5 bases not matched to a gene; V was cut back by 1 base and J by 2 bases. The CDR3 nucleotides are TGTGCCAGCAGCTTAGGCTCGGGACAGGGAAACACTGAAGCTTTCTTT. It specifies CASSLGSGQGNTEAFF.

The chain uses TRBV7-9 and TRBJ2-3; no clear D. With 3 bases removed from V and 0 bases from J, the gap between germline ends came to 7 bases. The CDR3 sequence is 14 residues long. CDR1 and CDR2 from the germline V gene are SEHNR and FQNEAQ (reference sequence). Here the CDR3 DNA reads TGTGCCAGCAGCTTCGTGACTAGCACAGATACGCAGTATTTT. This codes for CASSFVTSTDTQYF.

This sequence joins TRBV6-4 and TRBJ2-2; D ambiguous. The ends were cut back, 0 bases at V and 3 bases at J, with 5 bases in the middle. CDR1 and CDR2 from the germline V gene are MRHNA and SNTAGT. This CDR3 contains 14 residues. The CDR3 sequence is CASSDSSHTGELFF. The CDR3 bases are TGTGCCAGCAGTGACTCTAGTCACACCGGGGAGCTGTTTTTT.